This TCR beta chain came from a study of T cell changes during pregnancy in multiple sclerosis (dated by TCRdb to the late 2010s). In the study overall: In women with multiple sclerosis, the researchers looked at how the T cell repertoire shifted as pregnancy progressed.

The protocol used for the library was the immunoSEQ multiplex PCR assay. As stored in TCRdb, this immuneACCESS dataset retains in-frame rearrangements with V and J assigned. A fraction of the clones does not appear; measured against another copy, unresolved V genes explain less than half of the discrepancy, and the remainder lacks a known reason. For this sample there are around 80,000 clones; 90% to 95% appear just once. The top ten clones comprise about 1.5% of the sample. A note on this clone: Its antigen is still unknown. Base qualities were left out, and no much larger clone turns up one base away.

Here the sequenced sample was peripheral blood, taken before pregnancy. The receptor was isolated from a female donor with multiple sclerosis, enrolled in a pregnancy study.

The CDR3 protein is CASSLLGEEGYTF. The nucleotide sequence is TGCGCCAGCAGCTTGCTGGGGGAGGAGGGCTACACCTTC. The chain uses TRBV5-1 and TRBJ1-2; a tentative D match to TRBD1 spans 5 bases. The junction shows trimming of 1 base on V and 8 bases on J, plus 12 bases between the germline ends. There are 13 amino acids in the CDR3, from cysteine to phenylalanine inclusive. Here the CDR3 DNA is all that survives: 39 bases in frame from base 1. CDR1 and CDR2 were assigned from the germline V gene as SGHRS and YFSETQ.